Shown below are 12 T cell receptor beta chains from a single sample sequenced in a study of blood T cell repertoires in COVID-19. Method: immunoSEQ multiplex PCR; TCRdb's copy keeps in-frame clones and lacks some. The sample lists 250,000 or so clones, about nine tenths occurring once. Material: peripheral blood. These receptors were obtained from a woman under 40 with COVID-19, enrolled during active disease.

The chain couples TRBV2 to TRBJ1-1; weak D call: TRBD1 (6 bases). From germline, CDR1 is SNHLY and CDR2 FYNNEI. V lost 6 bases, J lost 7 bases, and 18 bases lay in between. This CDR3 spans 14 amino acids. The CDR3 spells CASRLGGPVREAFF. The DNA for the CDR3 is TGTGCCAGCAGACTGGGGGGGCCGGTTCGTGAAGCTTTCTTT.

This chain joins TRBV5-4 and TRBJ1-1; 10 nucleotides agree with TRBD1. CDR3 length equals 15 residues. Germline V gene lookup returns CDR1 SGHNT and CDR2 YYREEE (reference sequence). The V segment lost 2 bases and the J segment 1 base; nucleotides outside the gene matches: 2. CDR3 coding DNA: TGTGCCAGCAGCTTAGGGGACAGGGGGAACACTGAAGCTTTCTTT. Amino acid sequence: CASSLGDRGNTEAFF. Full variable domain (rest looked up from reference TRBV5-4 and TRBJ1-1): ETGVTQSPTHLIKTRGQQVTLRCSSQSGHNTVSWYQQALGQGPQFIFQYYREEENGRGNFPPRFSGLQFPNYSSELNVNALELDDSALYLCASSLGDRGNTEAFFGQGTRLTVV.

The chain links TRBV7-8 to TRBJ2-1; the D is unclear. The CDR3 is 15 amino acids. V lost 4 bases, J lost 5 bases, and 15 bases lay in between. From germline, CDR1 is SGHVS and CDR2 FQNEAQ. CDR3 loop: CASSSRVKINNEQFF. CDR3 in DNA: TGTGCCAGCAGCTCACGGGTAAAAATTAACAATGAGCAGTTCTTC.

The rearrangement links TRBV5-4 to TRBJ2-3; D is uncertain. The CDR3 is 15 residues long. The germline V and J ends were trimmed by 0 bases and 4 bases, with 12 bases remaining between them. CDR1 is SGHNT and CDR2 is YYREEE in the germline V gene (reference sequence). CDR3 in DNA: TGTGCCAGCAGCTTGGACGCTAGTCGCGCAGATACGCAGTATTTT. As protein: CASSLDASRADTQYF.

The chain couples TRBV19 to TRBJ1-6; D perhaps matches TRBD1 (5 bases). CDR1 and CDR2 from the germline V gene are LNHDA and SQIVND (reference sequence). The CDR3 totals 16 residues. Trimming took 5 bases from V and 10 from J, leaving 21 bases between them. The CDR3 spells CASSPRLHGGGSPLHF. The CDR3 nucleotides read TGTGCCAGTAGTCCAAGACTTCATGGGGGGGGGTCACCCCTCCACTTT. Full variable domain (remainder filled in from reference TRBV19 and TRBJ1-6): DGGITQSPKYLFRKEGQNVTLSCEQNLNHDAMYWYRQDPGQGLRLIYYSQIVNDFQKGDIAEGYSVSREKKESFPLTVTSAQKNPTAFYLCASSPRLHGGGSPLHFGNGTRLTVT.

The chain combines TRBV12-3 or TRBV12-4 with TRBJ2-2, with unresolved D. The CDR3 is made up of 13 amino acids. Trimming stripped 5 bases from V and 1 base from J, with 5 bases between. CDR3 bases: TGTGCCAGCAGTCCCGTGAACACCGGGGAGCTGTTTTTT. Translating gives CASSPVNTGELFF.

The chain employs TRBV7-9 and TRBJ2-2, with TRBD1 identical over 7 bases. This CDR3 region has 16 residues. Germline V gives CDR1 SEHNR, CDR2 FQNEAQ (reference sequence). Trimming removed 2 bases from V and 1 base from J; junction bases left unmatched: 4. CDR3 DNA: TGTGCCAGCAGCTTACCTGGACAGGTGAACACCGGGGAGCTGTTTTTT. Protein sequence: CASSLPGQVNTGELFF.

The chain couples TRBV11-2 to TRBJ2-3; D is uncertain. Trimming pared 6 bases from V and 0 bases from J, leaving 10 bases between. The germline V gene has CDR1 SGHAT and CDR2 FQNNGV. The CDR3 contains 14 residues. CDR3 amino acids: CASSFGSSTDTQYF. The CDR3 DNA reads TGTGCCAGCAGTTTCGGGTCGAGCACAGATACGCAGTATTTT.

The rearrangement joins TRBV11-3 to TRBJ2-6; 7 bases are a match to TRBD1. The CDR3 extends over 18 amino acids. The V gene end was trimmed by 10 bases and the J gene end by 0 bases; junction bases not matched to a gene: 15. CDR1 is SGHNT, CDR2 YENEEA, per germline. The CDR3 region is CATVHRDSRLSGANVLTF. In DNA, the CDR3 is TGTGCCACCGTTCATAGGGACAGCCGTCTCTCTGGGGCCAACGTCCTGACTTTC.

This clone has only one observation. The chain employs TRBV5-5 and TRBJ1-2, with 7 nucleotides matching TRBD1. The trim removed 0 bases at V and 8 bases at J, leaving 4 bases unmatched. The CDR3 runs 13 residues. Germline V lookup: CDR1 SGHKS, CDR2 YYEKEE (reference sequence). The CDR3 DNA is TGTGCCAGCAGCTTGGGACAGGGTCTCGGCTACACCTTC. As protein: CASSLGQGLGYTF.

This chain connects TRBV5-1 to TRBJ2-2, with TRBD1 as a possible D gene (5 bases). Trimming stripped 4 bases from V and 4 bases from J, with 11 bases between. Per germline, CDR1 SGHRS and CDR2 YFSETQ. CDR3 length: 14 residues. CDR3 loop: CASSPSRGTGELFF. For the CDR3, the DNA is TGCGCCAGCAGCCCCTCAAGGGGCACCGGGGAGCTGTTTTTT.

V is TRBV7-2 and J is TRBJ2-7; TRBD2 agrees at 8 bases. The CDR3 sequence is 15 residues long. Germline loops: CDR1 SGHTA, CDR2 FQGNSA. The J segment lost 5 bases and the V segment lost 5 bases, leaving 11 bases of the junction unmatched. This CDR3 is CASSVSRGGHHEQYF. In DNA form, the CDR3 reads TGTGCCAGCAGCGTCAGCCGGGGGGGGCACCACGAGCAGTACTTC. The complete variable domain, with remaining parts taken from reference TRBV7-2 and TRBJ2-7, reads GAGVSQSPSNKVTEKGKDVELRCDPISGHTALYWYRQSLGQGLEFLIYFQGNSAPDKSGLPSDRFSAERTGGSVSTLTIQRTQQEDSAVYLCASSVSRGGHHEQYFGPGTRLTVT.